The rows below give T cell receptor beta chains drawn from one sample of a study of blood T cell repertoires in COVID-19. Sequencing was performed with immunoSEQ multiplex PCR; in TCRdb, only in-frame clones are kept and a portion is missing. The sample lists 110,000 to 150,000 clones, approximately 79% seen once, with 3.5% to 4.5% in the top ten. The source material was peripheral blood. Receptors were obtained from a man aged 55-75 years with acute or convalescent COVID-19. Both conserved end residues are part of each CDR3. A D gene is named only where the DNA matches it firmly. Expanded clones are given a class, and other clones once, few, many or no size at all.

d_gene	abundance	v_gene	j_gene	CDR3nt	CDR3aa
.	.	TRBV6-5	TRBJ2-6	TGTGCCAGCAGTTACTCGACTGGAGCTGGGGCCAACGTCCTGACTTTC	CASSYSTGAGANVLTF
TRBD2	once	TRBV29-1	TRBJ2-2	TGCAGCACGGGGACTAGCGGGACCACCGGGGAGCTGTTTTTT	CSTGTSGTTGELFF
.	.	TRBV28	TRBJ1-5	TGTGCCAGCAGTTCCGGGACACTATTTTTAATTAATCAGCCCCAGCATTTT	CASSSGTLFLINQPQHF
TRBD1	.	TRBV5-1	TRBJ2-7	TGCGCCAGCAGCTTGGGGGACAGGGGCTACGAGCAGTACTTC	CASSLGDRGYEQYF
TRBD2	.	TRBV7-6	TRBJ2-1	TGTGCCAGCAGCTTGGCCGGGACTAGCGGGAGGGCCGGTTACAATGAGCAGTTCTTC	CASSLAGTSGRAGYNEQFF
.	.	TRBV28	TRBJ2-7	TGTGCCAGCAGTCCGGGACATAGGGCCGTCGAGCAGTACTTC	CASSPGHRAVEQYF
.	many	TRBV4-1	TRBJ1-5	TGCGCCAGCAGCCAAGGAGGGTCCCCGGGGCAGCCCCAGCATTTT	CASSQGGSPGQPQHF
TRBD1	.	TRBV24-1	TRBJ1-2	TGTGCCACCAGTGATCAACAGGGGGCGCGCGGTGGCTACACCTTC	CATSDQQGARGGYTF
.	.	TRBV19	TRBJ2-5	TGTGCCAGTGCTCGGGACTCCGGATGGGAGACCCAGTACTTC	CASARDSGWETQYF
TRBD1	.	TRBV5-4	TRBJ1-1	TGTGCCAGCAGCTCCCTCGGGACAGTTCCTGAAGCTTTCTTT	CASSSLGTVPEAFF
TRBD2	.	TRBV7-2	TRBJ2-7	TGTGCCAGCAGCACCCGAACGACTAGCGGGAGGGCCTCCTACGAGCAGTACTTC	CASSTRTTSGRASYEQYF
.	few	TRBV27	TRBJ1-1	TGTGCCAGCAGTTCCGGGACAAAGAACACTGAAGCTTTCTTT	CASSSGTKNTEAFF
.	.	TRBV7-2	TRBJ2-4	TGTGCCAGCAGCTTATCGGGACACAGAAAAAACATTCAGTACTTC	CASSLSGHRKNIQYF
TRBD1	.	TRBV7-2	TRBJ1-5	TGTGCCAGCAGCCACTGGACAGGGTCTAATCAGCCCCAGCATTTT	CASSHWTGSNQPQHF
TRBD2	.	TRBV5-1	TRBJ2-3	TGCGCCAGCAGCTTGGTTGGGAGGGGCCCAGATACGCAGTATTTT	CASSLVGRGPDTQYF
.	.	TRBV18	TRBJ1-2	TGTGCCAGCTCCGTAGACAAGAACTATGGCTACACCTTC	CASSVDKNYGYTF
.	once	TRBV30	TRBJ1-2	TGTGCCTGGAGTGTCGGACAGCCAACTTATACTGGCTACACCTTC	CAWSVGQPTYTGYTF
.	few	TRBV29-1	TRBJ1-2	TGCAGCGTTGAGACAGGAGCTAACTATGGCTACACCTTC	CSVETGANYGYTF
TRBD1	.	TRBV28	TRBJ1-1	TGTGCCAGCAGTTTGGTACGACAGGGGGGAACAGCTTTCTTT	CASSLVRQGGTAFF
.	.	TRBV18	TRBJ2-3	TGTGCCAGCTCACCACGCCAGCGCGAGTTCACAGATACGCAGTATTTT	CASSPRQREFTDTQYF
.	.	TRBV28	TRBJ1-5	TGTGCCAGCAGTCAACAGGGAAGGACTCAGCCCCAGCATTTT	CASSQQGRTQPQHF
TRBD2	few	TRBV6-5	TRBJ2-7	TGTGCCAGCACGGAACTAGCGGGAGGGGAGCAGTACTTC	CASTELAGGEQYF
TRBD1	many	TRBV28	TRBJ1-5	TGTGCCAGCAGGATGACAGGGAATCAGCCCCAGCATTTT	CASRMTGNQPQHF
.	few	TRBV10-3	TRBJ2-2	TGTGCCATCACTGACAGGAACACCGGGGAGCTGTTTTTT	CAITDRNTGELFF
TRBD1	.	TRBV5-1	TRBJ1-6	TGCGCCAGCAGCCTAAACACAGGGGTGGGTTCACCCCTCCACTTT	CASSLNTGVGSPLHF
TRBD1	.	TRBV19	TRBJ2-1	TGTGCCAGTAGGCTTCCGGGACAGACAAACAATGAGCAGTTCTTC	CASRLPGQTNNEQFF
.	.	TRBV7-2	TRBJ1-5	TGTGCCAGCAGCTTCCCCGATCAGCCCCAGCATTTT	CASSFPDQPQHF
.	.	TRBV7-9	TRBJ1-1	TGTGCCAGCAGCTTAGGGGGGGTTAACACTGAAGCTTTCTTT	CASSLGGVNTEAFF
TRBD1	few	TRBV7-3	TRBJ2-3	TGTGCCAGCAGCTCAGGGGGCAGCACAGATACGCAGTATTTT	CASSSGGSTDTQYF
.	.	TRBV28	TRBJ1-4	TGTGCCAGCAGGAAAACAAGGGGACTGTTTTTT	CASRKTRGLFF
.	.	TRBV14	TRBJ1-1	TGTGCCAGCAGCCCGCTCCCAGTAAACACTGAAGCTTTCTTT	CASSPLPVNTEAFF
TRBD2	.	TRBV7-2	TRBJ2-1	TGTGCCAGCAGCTTAGCTGCTAGCGGTACCTACAATGAGCAGTTCTTC	CASSLAASGTYNEQFF
TRBD2	.	TRBV9	TRBJ2-1	TGTGCCAGCAGCGTAGGCGGAGGGGGACTAGCGGGAGTAGGGCGATACAATGAGCAGTTCTTC	CASSVGGGGLAGVGRYNEQFF
.	.	TRBV3-1/TRBV3-2	TRBJ1-1	TGTGCCAGCAGCCACAGTAGCCCCGGCGCTGAAGCTTTCTTT	CASSHSSPGAEAFF
TRBD1	.	TRBV4-3	TRBJ2-1	TGCGCCAGCAGCTTTACGGACGGGACAGGCTTTTACAATGAGCAGTTCTTC	CASSFTDGTGFYNEQFF
.	.	TRBV19	TRBJ2-1	TGTGCCAGTAGTATAGGACCCAGCGGAACCTACAATGAGCAGTTCTTC	CASSIGPSGTYNEQFF
TRBD1	.	TRBV14	TRBJ2-2	TGTGCCAGCAGCCAAGCAGGGGGCTTTGGGGAGCTGTTTTTT	CASSQAGGFGELFF
TRBD2	.	TRBV7-2	TRBJ2-1	TGTGCCAGCAGCCCCCCTAGCGGGACCGCAGATGAGCAGTTCTTC	CASSPPSGTADEQFF
.	.	TRBV6-6	TRBJ1-1	TGTGCCAGCAGTTCGGCTTACGGAGCTGAAGCTTTCTTT	CASSSAYGAEAFF
TRBD2	once	TRBV5-1	TRBJ2-1	TGCGCCAGCTCCCGATGGGGGGGAGACAATGAGCAGTTCTTC	CASSRWGGDNEQFF
.	.	TRBV30	TRBJ2-2	TGTGCCTGGAGTGCCGACGGGTACACCGGGGAGCTGTTTTTT	CAWSADGYTGELFF
TRBD1	.	TRBV14	TRBJ2-7	TGTGCCAGCAGCCCAGGGACAGCCAACGAGCAGTACTTC	CASSPGTANEQYF
TRBD1	.	TRBV13	TRBJ2-7	TGTGCCAGCAGCACCAGACAGGGGGCAGTTGAGCAGTACTTC	CASSTRQGAVEQYF
.	.	TRBV7-2	TRBJ2-7	TGTGCCAGCAGCTTAGGGCCAGCGATTTACGAGCAGTACTTC	CASSLGPAIYEQYF
.	.	TRBV28	TRBJ1-1	TGTGCCAGCCCTGGGCAGGAGGGCACTGAAGCTTTCTTT	CASPGQEGTEAFF
.	.	TRBV28	TRBJ2-5	TGTGCCAGCAGTTATCAGGGTAAAGAGACCCAGTACTTC	CASSYQGKETQYF
.	.	TRBV3-1/TRBV3-2	TRBJ1-2	TGTGCCAGCAGCCAAGATAGGTTCGTCGGGTATGGCTACACCTTC	CASSQDRFVGYGYTF
TRBD1	once	TRBV5-4	TRBJ1-6	TGTGCCAGCAGCTCCCGGGACAGGGCAAATTCACCCCTCCACTTT	CASSSRDRANSPLHF
.	.	TRBV9	TRBJ2-1	TGTGCCAGCAGCGTAGCCGGAGGCTCATACAATGAGCAGTTCTTC	CASSVAGGSYNEQFF
TRBD1	.	TRBV7-2	TRBJ1-5	TGTGCCAGCAGCTTACACAGGGGGCTTCAGCCCCAGCATTTT	CASSLHRGLQPQHF
.	few	TRBV27	TRBJ2-7	TGTGCCAGCAGTGCGGGGACGGCTGGATCCTACGAGCAGTACTTC	CASSAGTAGSYEQYF
.	few	TRBV6-5	TRBJ1-2	TGTGCCAGCCTACCGGGAGAGACTATGTACACCTTC	CASLPGETMYTF
TRBD1	.	TRBV4-3	TRBJ1-2	TGCGCCAGCAGCCAAAGGGACAGGGGATTACCTGGCTACACCTTC	CASSQRDRGLPGYTF
.	.	TRBV27	TRBJ2-7	TGTGCCAGCAGTGAACAGGGTAGCTCCTACGAGCAGTACTTC	CASSEQGSSYEQYF
.	.	TRBV28	TRBJ1-2	TGTGCCAGCAGTTCAGGACAGAACAACTATGGCTACACCTTC	CASSSGQNNYGYTF
TRBD2	once	TRBV5-1	TRBJ2-7	TGCGCCAGCAGCCCGGGACTAGCGGGAGCCTACGAGCAGTACTTC	CASSPGLAGAYEQYF
.	.	TRBV5-1	TRBJ2-7	TGCGCCAGCAGCTTGAGTGCGGGACCTTCCTACGAGCAGTACTTC	CASSLSAGPSYEQYF
TRBD1	.	TRBV9	TRBJ2-1	TGTGCCAGCAGCGTAGCTACAGGGGTAGGGGGTTACAATGAGCAGTTCTTC	CASSVATGVGGYNEQFF
.	once	TRBV6-4	TRBJ2-7	TGTGCCAGCAGTGACACGGCAGGGGTATCACTAGCGCCCTACTCCTACGAGCAGTACTTC	CASSDTAGVSLAPYSYEQYF
TRBD1	.	TRBV5-1	TRBJ2-3	TGCGCCAGCAGCTTGGGGGACAGGGTCTCAGATACGCAGTATTTT	CASSLGDRVSDTQYF